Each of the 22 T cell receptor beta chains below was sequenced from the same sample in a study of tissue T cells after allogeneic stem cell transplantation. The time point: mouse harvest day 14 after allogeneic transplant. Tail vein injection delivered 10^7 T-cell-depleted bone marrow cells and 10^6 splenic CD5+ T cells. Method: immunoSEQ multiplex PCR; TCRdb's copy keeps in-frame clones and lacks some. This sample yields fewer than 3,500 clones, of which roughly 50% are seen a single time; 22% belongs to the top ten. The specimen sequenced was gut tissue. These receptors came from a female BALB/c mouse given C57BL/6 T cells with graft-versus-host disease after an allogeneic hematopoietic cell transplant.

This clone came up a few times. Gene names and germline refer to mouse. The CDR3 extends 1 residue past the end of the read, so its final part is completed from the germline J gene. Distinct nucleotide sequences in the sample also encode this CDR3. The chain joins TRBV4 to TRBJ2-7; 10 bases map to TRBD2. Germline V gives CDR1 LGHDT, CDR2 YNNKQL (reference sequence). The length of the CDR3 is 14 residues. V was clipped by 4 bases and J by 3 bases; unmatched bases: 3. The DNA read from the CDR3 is TGTGCCAGCAGCTTGGACTGGGGGAACTATGAACAGTAC. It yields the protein CASSLDWGNYEQY. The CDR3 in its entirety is CASSLDWGNYEQYF.

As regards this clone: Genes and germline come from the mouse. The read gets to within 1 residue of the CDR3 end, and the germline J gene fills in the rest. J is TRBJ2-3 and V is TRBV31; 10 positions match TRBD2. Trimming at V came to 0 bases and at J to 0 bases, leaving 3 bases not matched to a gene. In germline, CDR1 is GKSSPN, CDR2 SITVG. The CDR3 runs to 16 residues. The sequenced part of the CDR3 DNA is TGTGCCTGGAGTCTGGGGACTGGGGCTAGTGCAGAAACGCTGTAT. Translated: CAWSLGTGASAETLY. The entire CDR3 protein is CAWSLGTGASAETLYF.

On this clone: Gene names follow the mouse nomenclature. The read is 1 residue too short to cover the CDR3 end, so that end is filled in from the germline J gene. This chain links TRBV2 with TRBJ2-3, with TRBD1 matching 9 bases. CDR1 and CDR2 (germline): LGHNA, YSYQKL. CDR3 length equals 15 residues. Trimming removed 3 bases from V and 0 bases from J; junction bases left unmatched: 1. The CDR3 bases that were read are TGTGCCAGCAGCCAGGACAGGGGTAGTGCAGAAACGCTGTAT. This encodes CASSQDRGSAETLY. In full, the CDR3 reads CASSQDRGSAETLYF.

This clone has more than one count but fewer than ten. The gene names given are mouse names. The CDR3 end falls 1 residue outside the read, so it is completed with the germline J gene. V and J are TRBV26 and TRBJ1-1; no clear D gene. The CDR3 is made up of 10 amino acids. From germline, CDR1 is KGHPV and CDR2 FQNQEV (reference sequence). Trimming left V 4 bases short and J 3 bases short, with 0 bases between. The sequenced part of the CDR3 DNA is TGTGCCAGCAGTCACACAGAAGTCTTC. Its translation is CASSHTEVF. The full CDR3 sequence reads CASSHTEVFF. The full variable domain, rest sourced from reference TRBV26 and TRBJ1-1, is NSKVIQTPRYLVKGQGQKAKMRCIPEKGHPVVFWYQQNKNNEFKFLINFQNQEVLQQIDMTEKRFSAECPSNSPCSLEIQSSEAGDSALYLCASSHTEVFFGKGTRLTVV.

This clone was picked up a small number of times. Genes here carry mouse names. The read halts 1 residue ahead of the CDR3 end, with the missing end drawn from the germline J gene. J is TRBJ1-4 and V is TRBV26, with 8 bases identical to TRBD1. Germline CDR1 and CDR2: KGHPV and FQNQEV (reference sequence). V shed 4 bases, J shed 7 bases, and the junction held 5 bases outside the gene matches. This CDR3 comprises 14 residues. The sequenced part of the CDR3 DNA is TGTGCCAGCAGTCGACAGGGGAGGGCCGAAAGATTATTT. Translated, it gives CASSRQGRAERLF. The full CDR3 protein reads CASSRQGRAERLFF.

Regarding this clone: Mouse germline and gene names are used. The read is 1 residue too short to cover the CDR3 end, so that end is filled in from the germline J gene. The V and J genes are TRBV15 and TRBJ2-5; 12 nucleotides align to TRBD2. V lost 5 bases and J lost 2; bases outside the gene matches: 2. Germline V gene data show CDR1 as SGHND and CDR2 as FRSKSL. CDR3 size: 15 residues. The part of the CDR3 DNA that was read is TGTGCCAGCAGTCGGGACTGGGGGGCCCAAGACACCCAGTAC. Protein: CASSRDWGAQDTQY. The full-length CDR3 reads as CASSRDWGAQDTQYF.

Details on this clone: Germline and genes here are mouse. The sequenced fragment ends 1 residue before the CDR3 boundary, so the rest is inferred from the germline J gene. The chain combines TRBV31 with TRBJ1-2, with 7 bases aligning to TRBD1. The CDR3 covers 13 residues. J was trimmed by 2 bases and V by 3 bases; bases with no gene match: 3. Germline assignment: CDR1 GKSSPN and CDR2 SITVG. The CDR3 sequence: CAWSRQGNSDYTF. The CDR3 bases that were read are TGTGCCTGGAGCCGACAGGGTAACTCCGACTACACC.

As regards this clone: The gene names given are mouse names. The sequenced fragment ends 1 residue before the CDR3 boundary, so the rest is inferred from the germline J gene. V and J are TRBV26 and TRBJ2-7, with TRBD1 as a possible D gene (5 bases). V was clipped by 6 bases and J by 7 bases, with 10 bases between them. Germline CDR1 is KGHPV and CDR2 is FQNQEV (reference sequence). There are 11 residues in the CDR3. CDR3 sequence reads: CASSRHREQYF. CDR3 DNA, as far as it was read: TGTGCCAGCAGCCGGCACAGGGAACAGTAC.

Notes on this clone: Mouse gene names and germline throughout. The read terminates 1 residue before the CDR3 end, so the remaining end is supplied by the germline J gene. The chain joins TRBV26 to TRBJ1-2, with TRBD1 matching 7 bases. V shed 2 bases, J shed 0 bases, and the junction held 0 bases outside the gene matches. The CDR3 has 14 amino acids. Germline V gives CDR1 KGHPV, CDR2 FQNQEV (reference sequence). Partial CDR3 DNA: TGTGCCAGCAGTCTGACAGGGGCAAACTCCGACTACACC. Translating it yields CASSLTGANSDYT. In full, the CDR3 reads CASSLTGANSDYTF. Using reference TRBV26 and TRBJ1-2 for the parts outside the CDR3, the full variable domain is NSKVIQTPRYLVKGQGQKAKMRCIPEKGHPVVFWYQQNKNNEFKFLINFQNQEVLQQIDMTEKRFSAECPSNSPCSLEIQSSEAGDSALYLCASSLTGANSDYTFGSGTRLLVI.

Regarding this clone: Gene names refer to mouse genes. Partial CDR3 DNA: TGTGCCAGCAGCCAAGACAGACAAAACCAAGACACCCAGTAC. The encoded protein is CASSQDRQNQDTQY. The whole CDR3 protein is CASSQDRQNQDTQYF. The V call is TRBV5, the J call TRBJ2-5, with no clear D. Read coverage stops 1 residue before the CDR3 terminus; the germline J gene supplies the remainder. Trimming removed 0 bases at V and 0 bases at J, with 7 bases between. Germline V lookup: CDR1 LGHNA, CDR2 YNLKQL (reference sequence). The CDR3 runs to 15 residues.

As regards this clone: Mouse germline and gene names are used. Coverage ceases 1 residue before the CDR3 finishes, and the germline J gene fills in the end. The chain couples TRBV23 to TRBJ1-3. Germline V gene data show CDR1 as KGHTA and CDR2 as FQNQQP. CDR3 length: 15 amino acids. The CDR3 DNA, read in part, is TGCTCCAGCAGTCAATCGGGGGCGCCTGGAAATACGCTCTAT. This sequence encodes CSSSQSGAPGNTLY. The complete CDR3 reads CSSSQSGAPGNTLYF.

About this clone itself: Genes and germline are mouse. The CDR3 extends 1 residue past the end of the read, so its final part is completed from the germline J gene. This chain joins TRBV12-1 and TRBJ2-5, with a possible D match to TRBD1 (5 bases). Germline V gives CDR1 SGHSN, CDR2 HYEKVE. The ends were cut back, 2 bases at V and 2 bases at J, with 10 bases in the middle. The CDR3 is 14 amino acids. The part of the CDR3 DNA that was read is TGTGCCAGCTCTCCCGGACACCTCCAAGACACCCAGTAC. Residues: CASSPGHLQDTQY. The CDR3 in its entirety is CASSPGHLQDTQYF.

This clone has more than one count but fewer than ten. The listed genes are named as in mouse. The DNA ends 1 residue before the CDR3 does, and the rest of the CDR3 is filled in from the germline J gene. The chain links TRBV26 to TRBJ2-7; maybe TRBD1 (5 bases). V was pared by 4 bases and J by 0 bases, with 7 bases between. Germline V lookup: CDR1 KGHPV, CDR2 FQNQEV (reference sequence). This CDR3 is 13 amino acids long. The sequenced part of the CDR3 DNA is TGTGCCAGCAGTCCAGGGAGCTCCTATGAACAGTAC. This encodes CASSPGSSYEQY. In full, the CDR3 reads CASSPGSSYEQYF.

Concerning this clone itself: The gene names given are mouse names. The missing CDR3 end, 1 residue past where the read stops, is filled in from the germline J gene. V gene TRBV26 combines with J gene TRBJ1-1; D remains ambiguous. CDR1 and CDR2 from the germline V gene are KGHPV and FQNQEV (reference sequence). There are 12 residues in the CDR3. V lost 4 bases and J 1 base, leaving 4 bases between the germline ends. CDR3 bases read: TGTGCCAGCAGTCAACTGAACACAGAAGTCTTC. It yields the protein CASSQLNTEVF. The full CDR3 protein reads CASSQLNTEVFF.

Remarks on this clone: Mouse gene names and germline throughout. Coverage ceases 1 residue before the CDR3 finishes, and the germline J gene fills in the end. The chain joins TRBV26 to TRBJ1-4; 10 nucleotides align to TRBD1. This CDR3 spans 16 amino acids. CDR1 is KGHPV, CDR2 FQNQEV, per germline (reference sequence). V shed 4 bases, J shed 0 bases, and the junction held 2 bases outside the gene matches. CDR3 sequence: CASSPGQGISNERLFF. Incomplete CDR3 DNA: TGTGCCAGCAGTCCGGGACAGGGGATTTCCAACGAAAGATTATTT. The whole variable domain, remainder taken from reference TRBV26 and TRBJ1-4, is NSKVIQTPRYLVKGQGQKAKMRCIPEKGHPVVFWYQQNKNNEFKFLINFQNQEVLQQIDMTEKRFSAECPSNSPCSLEIQSSEAGDSALYLCASSPGQGISNERLFFGHGTKLSVL.

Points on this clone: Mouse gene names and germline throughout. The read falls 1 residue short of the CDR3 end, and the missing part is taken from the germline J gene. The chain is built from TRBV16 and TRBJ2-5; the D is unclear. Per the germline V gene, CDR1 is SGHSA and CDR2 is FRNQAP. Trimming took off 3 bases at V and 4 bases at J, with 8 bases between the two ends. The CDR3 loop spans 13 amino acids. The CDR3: CASSFRTKDTQYF. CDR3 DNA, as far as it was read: TGTGCAAGCAGCTTCCGAACAAAAGACACCCAGTAC.

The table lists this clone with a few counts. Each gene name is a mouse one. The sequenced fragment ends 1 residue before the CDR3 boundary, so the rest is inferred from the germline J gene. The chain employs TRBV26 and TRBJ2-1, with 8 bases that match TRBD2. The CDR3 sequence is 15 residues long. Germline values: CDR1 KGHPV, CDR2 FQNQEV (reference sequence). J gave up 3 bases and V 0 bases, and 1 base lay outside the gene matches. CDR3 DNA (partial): TGTGCCAGCAGTCTGTCGGGGGGGCGCTATGCTGAGCAGTTC. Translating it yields CASSLSGGRYAEQF. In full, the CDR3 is CASSLSGGRYAEQFF.

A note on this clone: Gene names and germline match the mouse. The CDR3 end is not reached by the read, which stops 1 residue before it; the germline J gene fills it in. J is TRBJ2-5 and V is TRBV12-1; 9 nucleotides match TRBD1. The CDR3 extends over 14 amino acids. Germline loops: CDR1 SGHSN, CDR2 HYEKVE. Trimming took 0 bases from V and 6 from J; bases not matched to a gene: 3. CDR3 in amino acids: CASSLDRGGDTQYF. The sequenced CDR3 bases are TGTGCCAGCTCTCTCGACAGGGGGGGGGACACCCAGTAC.

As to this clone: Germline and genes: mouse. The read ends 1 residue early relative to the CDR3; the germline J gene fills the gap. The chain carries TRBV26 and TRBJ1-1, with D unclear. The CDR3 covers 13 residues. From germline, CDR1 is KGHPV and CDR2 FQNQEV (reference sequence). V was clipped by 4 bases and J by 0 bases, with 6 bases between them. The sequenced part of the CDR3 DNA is TGTGCCAGCAGTCGCCAGCCAAACACAGAAGTCTTC. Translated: CASSRQPNTEVF. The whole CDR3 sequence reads CASSRQPNTEVFF.

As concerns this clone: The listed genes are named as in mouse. The CDR3: CASRGTNQDTQYF. CDR3 bases read: TGTGCCAGCAGAGGGACAAACCAAGACACCCAGTAC. This chain joins TRBV26 and TRBJ2-5; the D gene is possibly TRBD1 (6 bases). The sequenced fragment ends 1 residue before the CDR3 boundary, so the rest is inferred from the germline J gene. The germline CDR1 and CDR2 sequences are KGHPV and FQNQEV (reference sequence). The CDR3 length is 13 residues. The germline V and J ends were trimmed by 6 bases and 0 bases, with 7 bases remaining between them.

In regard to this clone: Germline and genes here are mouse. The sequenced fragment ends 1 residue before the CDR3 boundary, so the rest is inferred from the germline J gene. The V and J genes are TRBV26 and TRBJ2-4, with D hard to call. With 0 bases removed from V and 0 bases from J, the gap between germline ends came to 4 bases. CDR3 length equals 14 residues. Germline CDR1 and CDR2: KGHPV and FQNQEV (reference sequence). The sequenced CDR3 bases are TGTGCCAGCAGTCTGTCTGGAAGTCAAAACACCTTGTAC. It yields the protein CASSLSGSQNTLY. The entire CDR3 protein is CASSLSGSQNTLYF.

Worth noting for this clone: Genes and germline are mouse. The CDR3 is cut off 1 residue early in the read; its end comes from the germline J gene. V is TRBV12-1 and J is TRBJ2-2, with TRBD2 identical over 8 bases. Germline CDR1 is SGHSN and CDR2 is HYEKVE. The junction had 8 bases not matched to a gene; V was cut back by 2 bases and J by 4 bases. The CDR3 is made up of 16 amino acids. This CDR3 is CASSHLGGAGTGQLYF. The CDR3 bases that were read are TGTGCCAGCTCTCATCTGGGGGGCGCGGGCACCGGGCAGCTCTAC.